The 28 T cell receptor beta chains given below trace back to one sample, sequenced in a study of regulatory T cells in long-lasting Graves disease. Combining iRepertoire HTBI primers with Arm-PCR of CDR3 regions, the authors built TCR beta libraries. One entry per CDR3 protein results from TCRdb running MiXCR on the multiplex PCR reads. The data contain around 500,000 distinct CDR3 sequences, 20% of them seen just once; the ten biggest clones take up 7.8%. Indicated time point: persistent/refractory GD, antithyroid drugs over 5 years with positive TRAb. PBMC RNA was the source of the TCR library. The material was peripheral blood mononuclear cells (PBMCs), obtained when the disease was refractory, from a patient treated with antithyroid drugs. All receptors come from a female donor with Graves disease.

V gene TRBV7-2 combines with J gene TRBJ2-5; TRBD2 agrees at 11 bases. CDR3 length: 15 amino acids. Germline CDR1 is SGHTA and CDR2 is FQGNSA. V was clipped by 11 bases and J by 3 bases; unmatched bases: 11. CDR3 in amino acids: CASPGIAGGKETQYF. In DNA, the CDR3 is TGTGCCTCCCCGGGGATAGCGGGAGGGAAAGAGACCCAGTACTTC.

This chain joins TRBV19 and TRBJ1-5; TRBD1 is a possible D gene (5 bases). Germline CDR1 is LNHDA and CDR2 is SQIVND (reference sequence). The length of the CDR3 is 16 residues. V shed 9 bases and J shed 2 bases, with 20 bases lying between them. The CDR3 protein is CASNQVRQRGNQPQHF. The CDR3 DNA follows: TGTGCCAGCAACCAGGTTAGACAGCGGGGCAATCAGCCCCAGCATTTT.

This clonotype was counted at least ten times. The V call is TRBV2, the J call TRBJ2-7, with D uncertain. The CDR3 extends over 11 amino acids. Looked up from germline, CDR1 is SNHLY and CDR2 is FYNNEI. The V and J ends lost 4 bases and 5 bases respectively, with 6 bases between them. Written as DNA, the CDR3 is TGTGCCAGCAGTGCGCAGAACGAGCAGTACTTC. Its translation: CASSAQNEQYF.

The V and J genes are TRBV5-1 and TRBJ2-7, with D possibly TRBD2 on 6 matching bases. This CDR3 region has 14 residues. Germline CDR1 SGHRS, CDR2 YFSETQ. V dropped 1 base and J dropped 3 bases, with 11 bases sitting between them. The CDR3 is CASSLLISGYEQYF. The CDR3 DNA reads TGCGCCAGCAGCTTGTTAATTAGCGGCTACGAGCAGTACTTC.

The rearrangement joins TRBV5-1 to TRBJ2-6; D call uncertain. CDR3 length: 16 residues. In germline, CDR1 is SGHRS, CDR2 YFSETQ. V shed 0 bases and J shed 2 bases, with 9 bases lying between them. The CDR3 region is CASSLAVGTGANVLTF. For the CDR3, the DNA is TGCGCCAGCAGCTTGGCCGTTGGGACTGGGGCCAACGTCCTGACTTTC.

The rearrangement joins TRBV29-1 to TRBJ2-1; 12 nucleotides agree with TRBD2. J gave up 1 base and V 6 bases, and 7 bases lay outside the gene matches. The CDR3 totals 16 residues. From germline, CDR1 is SQVTM and CDR2 ANQGSEA. CDR3 sequence reads: CSVQGLAGNSYNEQFF. The DNA of the CDR3 is TGCAGCGTCCAAGGACTAGCGGGAAATTCCTACAATGAGCAGTTCTTC.

This clonotype was counted between two and nine times. This chain uses TRBV6-1 with TRBJ1-1; 7 bases are shared with TRBD1. V lost 6 bases, J lost 3 bases, and 7 bases stayed unmatched. This CDR3 contains 14 residues. CDR1 is MNHNS and CDR2 is SASEGT in the germline V gene. The CDR3 protein is CASRVRQGDTEAFF. DNA of the CDR3: TGTGCCAGCAGGGTACGACAGGGCGACACTGAAGCTTTCTTT.

This clonotype was counted many times. V gene TRBV29-1 combines with J gene TRBJ2-2; D remains ambiguous. Germline V CDR1 and CDR2: SQVTM, ANQGSEA. The CDR3 is made up of 14 amino acids. V dropped 3 bases and J dropped 7 bases, with 15 bases sitting between them. The CDR3 sequence is CSVDKAGLNGELFF. As DNA, the CDR3 is TGCAGCGTTGATAAGGCAGGTCTGAACGGGGAGCTGTTTTTT.

Only a few counts were recorded for this clonotype. The chain employs TRBV2 and TRBJ2-7; possibly TRBD1 for D (6 bases). Germline CDR1 SNHLY, CDR2 FYNNEI. V lost 7 bases and J lost 4, with 29 bases in between. The CDR3 runs 18 residues. CDR3 bases: TGTGCCAGCACCGACTCGAGGCTATGGGCACAGGGTAAATACGAGCAGTACTTC. Its protein product is CASTDSRLWAQGKYEQYF.

This clonotype appeared many times. The chain employs TRBV6-1 and TRBJ1-1; no firm D call. The CDR3 contains 11 residues. Trimming removed 8 bases from V and 7 bases from J, with 11 bases in between. The germline V gene has CDR1 MNHNS and CDR2 SASEGT. The CDR3 spells CASDAQIEAFF. DNA of the CDR3: TGTGCCAGCGATGCACAGATTGAAGCTTTCTTT.

The chain couples TRBV7-8 to TRBJ2-7; tentatively, D is TRBD2 (6 bases). CDR3 length: 18 amino acids. V was cut by 1 base and J by 0 bases, with 19 bases left in between. The germline V gene has CDR1 SGHVS and CDR2 FQNEAQ. The CDR3 DNA follows: TGTGCCAGCAGCTTAGTTGTAATAGCGGTAACGACCTCCTACGAGCAGTACTTC. The encoded protein is CASSLVVIAVTTSYEQYF. Together with reference TRBV7-8 and TRBJ2-7, the CDR3 gives the full variable domain: GAGVSQSPRYKVAKRGQDVALRCDPISGHVSLFWYQQALGQGPEFLTYFQNEAQLDKSGLPSDRFFAERPEGSVSTLKIQRTQQEDSAVYLCASSLVVIAVTTSYEQYFGPGTRLTVT.

This clonotype has ten or more counts. The rearrangement links TRBV11-2 to TRBJ2-7; 14 nucleotides match TRBD2. Looked up from germline, CDR1 is SGHAT and CDR2 is FQNNGV. CDR3 size: 17 residues. V trimming: 5 bases; J trimming: 6 bases; junction bases outside the gene matches: 12. The CDR3 DNA follows: TGTGCCAGCAGCCCGGGACTAGCGGGAGCCCAGAGGGCCGAGCAGTACTTC. This sequence encodes CASSPGLAGAQRAEQYF.

This chain joins TRBV24-1 and TRBJ1-2; TRBD1 might be the D (5 bases). The CDR3 consists of 13 residues. The V gene's germline CDR1 is KGHDR and CDR2 SFDVKD. The V and J ends lost 1 base and 8 bases respectively, with 10 bases between them. Here the CDR3 reads CATSDLVEGGYTF. The CDR3 bases are TGTGCCACCAGTGATTTAGTTGAGGGGGGCTACACCTTC.

This clonotype was observed many times. This rearrangement joins TRBV7-2 to TRBJ1-2; tentatively, D is TRBD1 (6 bases). The V gene's germline CDR1 is SGHTA and CDR2 FQGNSA. Trimming took 0 bases from V and 4 from J, leaving 18 bases between them. The CDR3 has 17 residues. The CDR3 region is CASSLAQQGPRVYGYTF. The CDR3 nucleotides are TGTGCCAGCAGCTTAGCGCAACAGGGCCCTCGTGTCTATGGCTACACCTTC.

A few counts support this clonotype. V usage is TRBV18 and J usage is TRBJ1-1; no clear D. The V end was cut by 5 bases, the J end by 8 bases, with 12 bases between. CDR1 is KGHSH and CDR2 is LQKENI in the germline V gene. The CDR3 runs 12 residues. This chain's CDR3 is CASSDQILEAFF. CDR3 DNA sequence: TGTGCCAGCTCAGATCAGATACTGGAAGCTTTCTTT.

This clonotype has only a few counts. This sequence joins TRBV24-1 and TRBJ2-5; D is perhaps TRBD1 (7 bases). The CDR3 covers 15 residues. Trimming cost V 5 bases and J 5 bases, with 17 bases left between them. Germline V gene data show CDR1 as KGHDR and CDR2 as SFDVKD. The CDR3, as DNA: TGTGCCACCAGTGCCTCGCCAGCAGGGGGGGAGACCCAGTACTTC. Amino acids: CATSASPAGGETQYF.

The table lists this clonotype with a few counts. The DNA for the CDR3 is TGCGCCAGCAGCTTGATACGGACAGGGTCGGACGAGCAGTACTTC. Protein: CASSLIRTGSDEQYF. V gene TRBV5-1 combines with J gene TRBJ2-7, with 8 bases fitting TRBD1. CDR1 and CDR2 (germline): SGHRS, YFSETQ. CDR3 length: 15 residues. The J segment lost 5 bases and the V segment lost 1 base, leaving 8 bases of the junction unmatched.

This clonotype was seen at least ten times. The CDR3 is CASSITGLSNEKLFF. In DNA form, the CDR3 reads TGTGCCAGCAGCATAACAGGGCTTAGTAATGAAAAACTGTTTTTT. V usage is TRBV28 and J usage is TRBJ1-4, with a possible D match to TRBD1 (6 bases). The CDR3 consists of 15 residues. Germline loops: CDR1 MDHEN, CDR2 SYDVKM. Trimming shortened V by 6 bases and J by 4 bases, and 15 bases separated the two germline ends.

Comment on this clonotype: A much more abundant neighbour one base away suggests this may be a read error. The chain couples TRBV6-4 to TRBJ2-7; D possibly corresponds to TRBD1 (5 bases). The CDR3 consists of 13 residues. The germline CDR1 and CDR2 sequences are MRHNA and SNTAGT. CDR3 sequence reads: CASSLPDNYKQYF. The DNA for the CDR3 is TGTGCCAGCAGTTTACCGGACAACTACAAGCAGTACTTC.

Of note for this clonotype: As the CDR3 is not closed by the conserved phenylalanine or tryptophan, this likely results from a read error. The genes are TRBV29-1 and TRBJ1-1, with 7 bases aligning to TRBD1. The CDR3 length is 13 residues. Looked up from germline, CDR1 is SQVTM and CDR2 is ANQGSEA. The V segment lost 0 bases and the J segment 8 bases; nucleotides outside the gene matches: 6. The CDR3 sequence: CSVEDLGQLEAFV. The CDR3 DNA reads as TGCAGCGTTGAAGACCTGGGACAGCTGGAAGCTTTCGTT.

The table lists this clonotype with a few counts. The chain employs TRBV4-1 and TRBJ2-7; 9 positions agree with TRBD1. There are 15 residues in the CDR3. The V gene end was trimmed by 2 bases and the J gene end by 7 bases; junction bases not matched to a gene: 9. Germline CDR1 MGHRA, CDR2 YSYEKL. The CDR3 DNA is TGCGCCAGCAGCCAATCCGGACAGGGGCTTCGAGAGCAGTACTTC. Its translation: CASSQSGQGLREQYF.

At least ten counts were recorded for this clonotype. The chain employs TRBV15 and TRBJ1-2; no clear D. The germline gives CDR1 LNHNV, CDR2 YYDKDF (reference sequence). V gave up 5 bases and J gave up 0 bases, with 16 bases separating them. The CDR3 spans 16 residues. CDR3 sequence reads: CATSEGRPSPNYGYTF. CDR3 nucleotide sequence: TGTGCCACCAGCGAAGGTCGTCCCTCACCTAACTATGGCTACACCTTC.

A few counts support this clonotype. This rearrangement joins TRBV7-2 to TRBJ1-2; D is possibly TRBD1 (6 bases). Trimming took off 7 bases at V and 6 bases at J, with 12 bases between the two ends. The CDR3 covers 12 residues. Looked up from germline, CDR1 is SGHTA and CDR2 is FQGNSA. The CDR3 loop is CASMWGGHGYTF. In nucleotides, the CDR3 is TGTGCCAGCATGTGGGGGGGCCATGGCTACACCTTC.

The V and J genes are TRBV5-6 and TRBJ2-4, with a possible D match to TRBD1 (6 bases). Germline V gene data show CDR1 as SGHDT and CDR2 as YYEEEE. The V gene lost 0 bases and the J gene lost 6 bases, with 13 bases spanning the gap. The CDR3 runs 15 residues. CDR3 loop: CASSLVRGSPNIQYF. CDR3 in DNA: TGTGCCAGCAGCTTGGTCAGGGGTTCTCCAAACATTCAGTACTTC.

This clonotype was counted only a few times. V gene TRBV2 combines with J gene TRBJ2-7; 7 bases match TRBD1. Trimming at V came to 5 bases and at J to 4 bases, leaving 14 bases not matched to a gene. Germline CDR1 is SNHLY and CDR2 is FYNNEI. The CDR3 has 16 residues. The CDR3 spells CASSWAPGTETYEQYF. The CDR3 nucleotides read TGTGCCAGCAGTTGGGCCCCCGGGACAGAAACTTACGAGCAGTACTTC.

Of note for this clonotype: A much larger clone lies a single base off, so this may be a read error. This chain links TRBV7-2 with TRBJ2-5; D not certain. The germline V gene has CDR1 SGHTA and CDR2 FQGNSA. Trimming took 5 bases from V and 1 from J, leaving 14 bases between them. The CDR3 sequence is 15 residues long. CDR3 amino acids: CTSSLTWGTQETQYF. The CDR3 region has the DNA TGTACCAGCAGCCTAACTTGGGGTACCCAAGAGACCCAGTACTTC.

There are many counts of this clonotype. This chain links TRBV15 with TRBJ2-2; D is perhaps TRBD2 (6 bases). V was trimmed by 0 bases and J by 5 bases, leaving 16 bases between them. The CDR3 has 17 amino acids. CDR1 and CDR2 (germline): LNHNV, YYDKDF (reference sequence). The CDR3 sequence: CATSRDRLALGTGELFF. Written as DNA, the CDR3 is TGTGCCACCAGCAGAGATCGGCTAGCGCTCGGGACCGGGGAGCTGTTTTTT. The variable domain in full, completed from reference TRBV15 and TRBJ2-2, reads DAMVIQNPRYQVTQFGKPVTLSCSQTLNHNVMYWYQQKSSQAPKLLFHYYDKDFNNEADTPDNFQSRRPNTSFCFLDIRSPGLGDTAMYLCATSRDRLALGTGELFFGEGSRLTVL.

There are many counts of this clonotype. This sequence joins TRBV27 and TRBJ1-6, with a tentative D call TRBD1 (5 bases). Per the germline V gene, CDR1 is MNHEY and CDR2 is SMNVEV (reference sequence). The CDR3 runs 15 residues. Trimming left V 5 bases short and J 2 bases short, with 10 bases between. CDR3 DNA: TGTGCCAGCAGTGGGGGAGGCACCTATAATTCACCCCTCCACTTT. This sequence encodes CASSGGGTYNSPLHF.